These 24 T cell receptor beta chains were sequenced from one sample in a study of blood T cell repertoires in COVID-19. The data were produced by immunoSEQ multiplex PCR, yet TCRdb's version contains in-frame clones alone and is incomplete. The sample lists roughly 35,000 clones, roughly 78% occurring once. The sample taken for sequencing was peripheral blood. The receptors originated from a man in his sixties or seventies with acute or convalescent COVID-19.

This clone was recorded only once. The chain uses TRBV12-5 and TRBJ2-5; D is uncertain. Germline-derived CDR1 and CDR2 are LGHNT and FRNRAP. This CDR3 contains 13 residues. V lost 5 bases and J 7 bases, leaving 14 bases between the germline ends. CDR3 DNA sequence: TGTGCTAGTGGTCCTGGTGGCTTTGGGACCCAGTACTTC. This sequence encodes CASGPGGFGTQYF.

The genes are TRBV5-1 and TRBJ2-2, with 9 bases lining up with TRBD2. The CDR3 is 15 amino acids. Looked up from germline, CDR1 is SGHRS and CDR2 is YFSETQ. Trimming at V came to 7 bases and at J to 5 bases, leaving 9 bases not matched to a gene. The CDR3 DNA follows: TGCGCCAGCGGGTATAGCGGGAGCGGGACCGGGGAGCTGTTTTTT. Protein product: CASGYSGSGTGELFF.

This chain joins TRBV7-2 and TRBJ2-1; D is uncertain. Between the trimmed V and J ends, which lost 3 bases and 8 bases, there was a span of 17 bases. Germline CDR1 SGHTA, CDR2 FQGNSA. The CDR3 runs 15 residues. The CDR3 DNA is TGTGCCAGCAGCTTCAAACTCCTCCCGGTCTATGAGCAGTTCTTC. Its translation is CASSFKLLPVYEQFF.

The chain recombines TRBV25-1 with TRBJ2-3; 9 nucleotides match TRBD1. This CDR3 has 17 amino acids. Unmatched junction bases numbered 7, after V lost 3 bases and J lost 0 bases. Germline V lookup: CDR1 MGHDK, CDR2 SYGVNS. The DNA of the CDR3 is TGTGCCAGCAGTGACCCAAACAGGGGGCTCAGCACAGATACGCAGTATTTT. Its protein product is CASSDPNRGLSTDTQYF.

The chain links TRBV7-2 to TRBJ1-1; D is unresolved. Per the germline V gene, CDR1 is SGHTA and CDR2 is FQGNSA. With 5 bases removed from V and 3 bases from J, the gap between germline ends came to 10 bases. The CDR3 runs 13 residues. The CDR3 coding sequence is TGTGCCAGCAGCCGATCGTTAGACACTGAAGCTTTCTTT. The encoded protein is CASSRSLDTEAFF.

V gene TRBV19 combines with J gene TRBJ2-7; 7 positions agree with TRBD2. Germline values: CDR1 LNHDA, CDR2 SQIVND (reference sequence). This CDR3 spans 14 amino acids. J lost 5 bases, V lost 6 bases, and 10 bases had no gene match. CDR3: CASSGRLRSDEQYF. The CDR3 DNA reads TGTGCCAGTAGCGGGAGGCTAAGAAGTGACGAGCAGTACTTC.

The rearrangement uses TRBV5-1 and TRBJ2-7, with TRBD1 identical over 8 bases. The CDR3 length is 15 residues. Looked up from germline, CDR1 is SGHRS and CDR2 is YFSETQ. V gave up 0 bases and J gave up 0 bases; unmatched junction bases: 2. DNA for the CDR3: TGCGCCAGCAGCTTGGAGGACAGGGCCTCCTACGAGCAGTACTTC. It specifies CASSLEDRASYEQYF.

In DNA, the CDR3 is TGTGCCAGCAGTACTCGACAGGGGCGGGAGGAAAAACTGTTTTTT. It codes for CASSTRQGREEKLFF. The gene calls are TRBV27 and TRBJ1-4; 8 nucleotides agree with TRBD1. The CDR3 spans 15 residues. Germline V gene lookup returns CDR1 MNHEY and CDR2 SMNVEV (reference sequence). V lost 5 bases, J lost 8 bases, and 10 bases stayed unmatched. Combining the CDR3 with reference TRBV27 and TRBJ1-4 gives the whole variable domain EAQVTQNPRYLITVTGKKLTVTCSQNMNHEYMSWYRQDPGLGLRQIYYSMNVEVTDKGDVPEGYKVSRKEKRNFPLILESPSPNQTSLYFCASSTRQGREEKLFFGSGTQLSVL.

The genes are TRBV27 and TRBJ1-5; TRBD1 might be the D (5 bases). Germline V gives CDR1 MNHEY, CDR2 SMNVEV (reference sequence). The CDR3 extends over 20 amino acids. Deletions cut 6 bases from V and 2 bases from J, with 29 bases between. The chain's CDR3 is CASSHKPPGTLSGGNQPQHF. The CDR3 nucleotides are TGTGCCAGCAGCCACAAACCGCCCGGGACCCTAAGCGGGGGCAATCAGCCCCAGCATTTT.

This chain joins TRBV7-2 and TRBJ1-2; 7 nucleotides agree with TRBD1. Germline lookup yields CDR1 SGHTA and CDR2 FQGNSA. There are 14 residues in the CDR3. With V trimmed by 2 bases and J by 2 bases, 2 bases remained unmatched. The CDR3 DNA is TGTGCCAGCAGCTTAAAGGGACAGAACTATGGCTACACCTTC. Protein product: CASSLKGQNYGYTF.

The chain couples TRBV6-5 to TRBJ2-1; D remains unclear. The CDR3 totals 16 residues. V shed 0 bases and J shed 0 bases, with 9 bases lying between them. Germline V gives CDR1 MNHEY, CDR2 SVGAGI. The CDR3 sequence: CASSYSQIYSYNEQFF. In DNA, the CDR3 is TGTGCCAGCAGTTACTCTCAGATTTACTCCTACAATGAGCAGTTCTTC.

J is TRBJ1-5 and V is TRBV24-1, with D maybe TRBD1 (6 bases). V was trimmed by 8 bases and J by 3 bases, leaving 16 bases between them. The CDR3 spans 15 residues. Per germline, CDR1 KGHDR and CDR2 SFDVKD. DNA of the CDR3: TGTGCCACCACGGACAGAAGGTCTCCCAATCAGCCCCAGCATTTT. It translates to CATTDRRSPNQPQHF.

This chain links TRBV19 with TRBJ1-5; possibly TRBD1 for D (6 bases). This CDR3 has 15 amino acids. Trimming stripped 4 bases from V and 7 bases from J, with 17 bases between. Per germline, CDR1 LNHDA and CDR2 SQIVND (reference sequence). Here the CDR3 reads CASSNPTGPGQPQHF. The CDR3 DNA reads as TGTGCCAGTAGTAATCCGACAGGTCCCGGACAGCCCCAGCATTTT.

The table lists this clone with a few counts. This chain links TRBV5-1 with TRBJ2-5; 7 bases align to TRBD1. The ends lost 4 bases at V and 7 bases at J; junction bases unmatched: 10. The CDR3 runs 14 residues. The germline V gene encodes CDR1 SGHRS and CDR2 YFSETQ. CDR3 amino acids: CASSVGQAQGTQYF. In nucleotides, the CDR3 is TGCGCCAGCAGCGTAGGACAGGCCCAGGGGACCCAGTACTTC.

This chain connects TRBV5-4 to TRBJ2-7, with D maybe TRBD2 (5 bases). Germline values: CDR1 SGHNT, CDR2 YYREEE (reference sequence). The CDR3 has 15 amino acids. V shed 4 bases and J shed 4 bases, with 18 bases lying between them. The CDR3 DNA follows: TGTGCCAGCAGCCCAGACCCAACCACGGGATACGAGCAGTACTTC. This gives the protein CASSPDPTTGYEQYF.

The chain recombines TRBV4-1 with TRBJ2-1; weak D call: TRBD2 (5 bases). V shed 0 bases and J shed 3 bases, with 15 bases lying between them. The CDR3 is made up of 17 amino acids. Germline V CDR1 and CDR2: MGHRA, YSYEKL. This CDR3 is CASSQDGRSGYYNEQFF. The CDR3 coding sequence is TGCGCCAGCAGCCAAGACGGCAGAAGCGGTTACTACAATGAGCAGTTCTTC.

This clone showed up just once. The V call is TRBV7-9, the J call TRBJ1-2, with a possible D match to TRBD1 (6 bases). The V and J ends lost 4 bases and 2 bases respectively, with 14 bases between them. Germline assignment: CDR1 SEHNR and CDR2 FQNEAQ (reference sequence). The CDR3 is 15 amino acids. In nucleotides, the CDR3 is TGTGCCAGCAGCTCTTCCAGGGGTATAAACTATGGCTACACCTTC. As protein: CASSSSRGINYGYTF.

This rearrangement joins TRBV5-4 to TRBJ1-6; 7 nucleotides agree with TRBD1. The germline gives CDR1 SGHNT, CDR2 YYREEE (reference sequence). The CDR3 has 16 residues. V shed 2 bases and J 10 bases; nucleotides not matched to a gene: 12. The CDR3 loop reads CASSFGTARVESPLHF. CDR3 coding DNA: TGTGCCAGCAGCTTTGGGACAGCAAGGGTAGAATCACCCCTCCACTTT.

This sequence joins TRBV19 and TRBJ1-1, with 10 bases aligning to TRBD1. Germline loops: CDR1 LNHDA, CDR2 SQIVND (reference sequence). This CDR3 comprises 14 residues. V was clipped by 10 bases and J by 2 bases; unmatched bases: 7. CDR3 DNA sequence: TGTGCCACCGGGGACAGGGGATCCAACACTGAAGCTTTCTTT. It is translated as CATGDRGSNTEAFF.

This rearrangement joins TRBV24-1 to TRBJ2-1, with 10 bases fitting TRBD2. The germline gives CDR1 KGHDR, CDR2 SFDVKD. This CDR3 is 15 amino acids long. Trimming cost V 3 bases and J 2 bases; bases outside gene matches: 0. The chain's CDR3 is CATSDSGRAYNEQFF. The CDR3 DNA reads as TGTGCCACCAGTGATAGCGGGAGGGCCTACAATGAGCAGTTCTTC.

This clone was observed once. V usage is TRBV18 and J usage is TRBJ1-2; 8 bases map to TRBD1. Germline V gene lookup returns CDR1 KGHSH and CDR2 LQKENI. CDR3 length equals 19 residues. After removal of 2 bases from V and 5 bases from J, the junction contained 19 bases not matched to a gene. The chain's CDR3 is CASSPSQMGQAARGYGYTF. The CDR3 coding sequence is TGTGCCAGCTCACCAAGTCAAATGGGACAGGCCGCCCGAGGGTATGGCTACACCTTC.

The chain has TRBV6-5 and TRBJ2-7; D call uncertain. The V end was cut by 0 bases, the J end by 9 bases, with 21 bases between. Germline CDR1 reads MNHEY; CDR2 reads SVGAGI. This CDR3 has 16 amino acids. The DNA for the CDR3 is TGTGCCAGCAGTTACTCAAGCAGCCCAGAGGCTAGTCGGCAGTACTTC. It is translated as CASSYSSSPEASRQYF.

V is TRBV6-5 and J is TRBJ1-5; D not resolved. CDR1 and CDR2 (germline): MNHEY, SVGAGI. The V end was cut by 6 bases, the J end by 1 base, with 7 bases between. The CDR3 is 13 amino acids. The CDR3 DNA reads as TGTGCCAGCAGGGTCCAGAGCAATCAGCCCCAGCATTTT. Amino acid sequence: CASRVQSNQPQHF.

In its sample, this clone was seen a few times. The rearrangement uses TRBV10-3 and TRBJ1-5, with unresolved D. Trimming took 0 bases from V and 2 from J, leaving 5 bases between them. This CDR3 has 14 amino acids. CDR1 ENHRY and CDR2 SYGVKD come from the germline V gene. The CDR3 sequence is CAISESLGNQPQHF. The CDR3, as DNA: TGTGCCATCAGTGAGTCGCTAGGCAATCAGCCCCAGCATTTT.